The sample holds one count of the clone carrying this T cell receptor (beta chain). The antigen is unknown. This entry comes from a study of CD4 T cells in relation to SARS-CoV-2 and coronaviruses. Study context: After less than eleven days of antigen culture, PBMC TCR beta CDR3s were sequenced.

Study conclusions and caveats: Crossreactive clones expanded significantly less to SARS-CoV-2 than monoreactive clones.

Looked up from germline, CDR1 is GTSNPN and CDR2 is SVGIG (reference sequence). The CDR3 covers 12 residues. V was cut by 2 bases and J by 6 bases, with 9 bases left in between. Sorted naive or memory CD4+ cells met CEF peptides for around ten days. Clones were read by immunoSEQ multiplex PCR, and TCRdb kept only the in-frame ones, dropping some. Of over 40,000 clones in the sample, 84% were seen once. The TCR sequence derives from an adult with COVID-19. The genes are TRBV30 and TRBJ2-3; unclear D gene. The sample taken for sequencing was naive CD4+ T cells from PBMCs, cultured in vitro. Described subset: naive CD4+ T cells isolated by negative enrichment. CDR3 sequence reads: CAWSRGWDTQYF. The CDR3 nucleotides read TGTGCCTGGAGTCGAGGATGGGATACGCAGTATTTT. The variable domain in full, completed from reference TRBV30 and TRBJ2-3, reads SQTIHQWPATLVQPVGSPLSLECTVEGTSNPNLYWYRQAAGRGLQLLFYSVGIGQISSEVPQNLSASRPQDRQFILSSKKLLLSDSGFYLCAWSRGWDTQYFGPGTRLTVL.